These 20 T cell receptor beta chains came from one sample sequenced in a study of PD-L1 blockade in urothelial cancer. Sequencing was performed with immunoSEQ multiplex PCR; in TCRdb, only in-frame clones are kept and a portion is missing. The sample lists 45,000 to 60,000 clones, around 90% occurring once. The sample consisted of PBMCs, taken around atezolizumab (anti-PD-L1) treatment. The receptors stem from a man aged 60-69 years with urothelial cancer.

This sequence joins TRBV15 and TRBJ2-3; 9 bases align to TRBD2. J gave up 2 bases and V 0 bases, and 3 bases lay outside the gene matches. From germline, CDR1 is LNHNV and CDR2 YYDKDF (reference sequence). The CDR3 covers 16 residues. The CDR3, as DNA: TGTGCCACCAGCAGAGAGCTAGCGGGGTACACAGATACGCAGTATTTT. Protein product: CATSRELAGYTDTQYF.

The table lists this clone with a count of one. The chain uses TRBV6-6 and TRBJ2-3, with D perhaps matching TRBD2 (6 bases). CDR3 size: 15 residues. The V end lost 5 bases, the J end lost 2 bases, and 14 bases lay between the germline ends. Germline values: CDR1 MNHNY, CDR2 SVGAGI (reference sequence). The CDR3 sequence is CASSRQGGDTDTQYF. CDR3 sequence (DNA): TGTGCCAGCAGTAGGCAGGGCGGGGACACAGATACGCAGTATTTT.

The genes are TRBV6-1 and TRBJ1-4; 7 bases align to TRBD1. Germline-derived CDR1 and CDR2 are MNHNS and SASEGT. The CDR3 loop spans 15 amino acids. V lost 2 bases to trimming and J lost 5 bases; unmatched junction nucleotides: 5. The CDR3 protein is CASSERGRSNEKLFF. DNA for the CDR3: TGTGCCAGCAGTGAAAGGGGGCGGTCGAATGAAAAACTGTTTTTT.

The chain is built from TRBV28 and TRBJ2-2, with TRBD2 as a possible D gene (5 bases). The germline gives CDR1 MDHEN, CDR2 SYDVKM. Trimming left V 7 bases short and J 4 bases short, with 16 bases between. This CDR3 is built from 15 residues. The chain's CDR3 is CASISGILGTGELFF. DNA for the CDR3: TGTGCCAGCATTTCGGGAATTCTGGGCACCGGGGAGCTGTTTTTT.

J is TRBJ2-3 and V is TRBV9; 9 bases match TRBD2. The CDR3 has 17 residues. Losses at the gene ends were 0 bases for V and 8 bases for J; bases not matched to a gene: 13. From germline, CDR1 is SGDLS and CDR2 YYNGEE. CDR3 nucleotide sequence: TGTGCCAGCAGCGTAGCCCCGATAGCGGGGGCCCCCGGTACGCAGTATTTT. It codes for CASSVAPIAGAPGTQYF.

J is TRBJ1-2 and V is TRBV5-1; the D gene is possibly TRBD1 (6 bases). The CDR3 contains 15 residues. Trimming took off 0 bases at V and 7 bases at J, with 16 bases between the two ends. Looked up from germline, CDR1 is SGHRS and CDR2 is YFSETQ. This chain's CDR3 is CASSLDPGLGGGYTF. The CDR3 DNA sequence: TGCGCCAGCAGCTTGGATCCGGGATTAGGGGGTGGCTACACCTTC. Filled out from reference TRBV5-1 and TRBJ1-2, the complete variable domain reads KAGVTQTPRYLIKTRGQQVTLSCSPISGHRSVSWYQQTPGQGLQFLFEYFSETQRNKGNFPGRFSGRQFSNSRSEMNVSTLELGDSALYLCASSLDPGLGGGYTFGSGTRLTVV.

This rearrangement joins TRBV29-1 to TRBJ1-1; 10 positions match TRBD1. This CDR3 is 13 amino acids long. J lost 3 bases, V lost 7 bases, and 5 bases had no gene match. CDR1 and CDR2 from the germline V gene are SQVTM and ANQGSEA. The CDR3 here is CSGGTGAHTEAFF. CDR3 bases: TGCAGCGGTGGGACAGGGGCCCACACTGAAGCTTTCTTT.

The CDR3 spells CASSLFGQGAYEQYF. Here the CDR3 DNA reads TGTGCCAGCAGTTTATTCGGGCAGGGGGCCTACGAGCAGTACTTC. This chain connects TRBV28 to TRBJ2-7; TRBD1 aligns across 7 bases. CDR3 length: 15 amino acids. V trimming: 1 base; J trimming: 2 bases; junction bases outside the gene matches: 5. Germline V CDR1 and CDR2: MDHEN, SYDVKM.

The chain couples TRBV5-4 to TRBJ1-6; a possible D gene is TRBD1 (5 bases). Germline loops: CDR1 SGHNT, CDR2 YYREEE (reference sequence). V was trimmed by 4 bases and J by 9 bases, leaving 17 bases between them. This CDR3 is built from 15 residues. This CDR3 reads CASSPDSQRFSPLHF. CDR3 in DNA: TGTGCCAGCAGCCCCGACAGCCAAAGATTTTCACCCCTCCACTTT.

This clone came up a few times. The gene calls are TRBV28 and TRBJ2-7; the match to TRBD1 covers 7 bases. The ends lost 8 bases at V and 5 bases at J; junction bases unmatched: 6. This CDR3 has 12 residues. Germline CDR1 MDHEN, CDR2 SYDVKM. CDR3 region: CASYKGADEQYF. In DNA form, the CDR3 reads TGTGCCAGCTACAAGGGGGCCGACGAGCAGTACTTC.

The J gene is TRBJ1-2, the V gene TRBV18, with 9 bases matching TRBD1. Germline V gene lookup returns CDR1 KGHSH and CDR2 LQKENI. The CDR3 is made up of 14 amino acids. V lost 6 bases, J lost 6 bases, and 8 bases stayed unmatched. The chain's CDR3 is CASSEGQGFDGYTF. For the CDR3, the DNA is TGTGCCAGCTCCGAAGGACAGGGGTTCGATGGCTACACCTTC.

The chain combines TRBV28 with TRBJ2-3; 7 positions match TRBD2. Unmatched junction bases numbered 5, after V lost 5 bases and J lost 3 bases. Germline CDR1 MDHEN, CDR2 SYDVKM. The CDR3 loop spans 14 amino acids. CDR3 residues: CASSPPGGTDTQYF. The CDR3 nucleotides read TGTGCCAGCAGTCCCCCGGGGGGAACAGATACGCAGTATTTT.

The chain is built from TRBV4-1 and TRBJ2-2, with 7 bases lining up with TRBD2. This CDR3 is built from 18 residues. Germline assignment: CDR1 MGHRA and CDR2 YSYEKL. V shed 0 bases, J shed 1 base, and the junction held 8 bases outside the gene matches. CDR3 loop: CASSQDWGGDWNTGELFF. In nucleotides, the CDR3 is TGCGCCAGCAGCCAAGACTGGGGAGGGGACTGGAACACCGGGGAGCTGTTTTTT.

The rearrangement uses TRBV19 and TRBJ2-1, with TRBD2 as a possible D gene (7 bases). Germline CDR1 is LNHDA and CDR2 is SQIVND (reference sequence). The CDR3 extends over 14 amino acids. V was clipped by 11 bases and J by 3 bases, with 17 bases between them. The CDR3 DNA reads TGTGCCTCAAGAGGCGGGGGCCTCTACAATGAGCAGTTCTTC. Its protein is CASRGGGLYNEQFF.

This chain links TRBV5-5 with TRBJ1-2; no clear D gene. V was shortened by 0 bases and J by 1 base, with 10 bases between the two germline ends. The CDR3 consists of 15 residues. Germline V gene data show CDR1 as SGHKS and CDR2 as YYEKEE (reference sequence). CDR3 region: CASSLAAGINYGYTF. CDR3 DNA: TGTGCCAGCAGCTTGGCCGCGGGGATTAACTATGGCTACACCTTC.

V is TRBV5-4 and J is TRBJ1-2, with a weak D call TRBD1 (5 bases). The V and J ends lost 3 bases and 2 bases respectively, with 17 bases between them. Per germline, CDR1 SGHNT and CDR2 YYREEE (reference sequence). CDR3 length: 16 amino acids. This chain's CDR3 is CASSYAGGARNYGYTF. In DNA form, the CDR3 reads TGTGCCAGCAGCTATGCGGGCGGGGCCAGGAACTATGGCTACACCTTC.

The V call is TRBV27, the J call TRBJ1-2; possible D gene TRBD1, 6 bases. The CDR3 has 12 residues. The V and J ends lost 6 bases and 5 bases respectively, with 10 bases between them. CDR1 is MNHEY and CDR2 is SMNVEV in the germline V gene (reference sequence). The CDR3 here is CASSIQGYGYTF. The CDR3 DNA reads TGTGCCAGCAGCATTCAGGGGTATGGCTACACCTTC.

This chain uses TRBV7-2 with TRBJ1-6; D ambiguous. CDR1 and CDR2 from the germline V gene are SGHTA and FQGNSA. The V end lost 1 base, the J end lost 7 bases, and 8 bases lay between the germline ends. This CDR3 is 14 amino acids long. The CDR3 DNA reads TGTGCCAGCAGCTTAGGGTCGGGGAATTCACCCCTCCACTTT. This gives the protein CASSLGSGNSPLHF.

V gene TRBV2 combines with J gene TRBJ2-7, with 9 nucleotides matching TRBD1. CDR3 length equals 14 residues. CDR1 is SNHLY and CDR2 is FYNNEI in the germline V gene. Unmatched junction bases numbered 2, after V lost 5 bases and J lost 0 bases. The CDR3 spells CASSRTGASYEQYF. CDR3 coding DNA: TGTGCCAGCAGTCGGACAGGGGCCTCCTACGAGCAGTACTTC.

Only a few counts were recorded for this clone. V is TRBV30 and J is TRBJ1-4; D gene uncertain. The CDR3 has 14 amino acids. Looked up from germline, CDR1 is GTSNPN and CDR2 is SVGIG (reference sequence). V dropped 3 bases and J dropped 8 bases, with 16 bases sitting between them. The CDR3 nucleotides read TGTGCCTGGAGCCCCATGGGGAGTCGGGAAAAACTGTTTTTT. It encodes CAWSPMGSREKLFF.